A single sample is the source of the 32 T cell receptor beta chains below, sequenced in a study of blood T cell repertoires in COVID-19. Profiled with immunoSEQ multiplex PCR; TCRdb holds only in-frame clones, not every one. The profile shows 250,000 to 350,000 clones, about 86% of them singletons. Material: peripheral blood. Receptors originate from a woman aged 50 to 60 with acute or convalescent COVID-19.

This sequence joins TRBV27 and TRBJ2-1, with 10 bases aligning to TRBD2. The CDR3 runs 15 residues. Losses at the gene ends were 0 bases for V and 12 bases for J; bases not matched to a gene: 8. The V gene's germline CDR1 is MNHEY and CDR2 SMNVEV (reference sequence). The CDR3 loop is CASSLSASGGSGQFF. The CDR3 region has the DNA TGTGCCAGCAGTTTATCCGCTAGCGGGGGAAGTGGGCAGTTCTTC.

This chain joins TRBV6-2 or TRBV6-3 and TRBJ2-2, with D maybe TRBD1 (6 bases). The CDR3 length is 13 residues. The ends were cut back, 4 bases at V and 7 bases at J, with 10 bases in the middle. Germline V gene data show CDR1 as MNHEY and CDR2 as SVGEGT. CDR3 sequence: CASSFQGNGELFF. CDR3 nucleotides: TGTGCCAGCAGTTTCCAGGGGAACGGGGAGCTGTTTTTT.

The chain is built from TRBV4-3 and TRBJ2-2, with unresolved D. The CDR3 is 14 residues long. Trimming took off 0 bases at V and 4 bases at J, with 6 bases between the two ends. The germline CDR1 and CDR2 sequences are LGHNA and YSLEER. For the CDR3, the DNA is TGCGCCAGCAGCCAAGAGCAGTTCACCGGGGAGCTGTTTTTT. Amino acids: CASSQEQFTGELFF.

Here the CDR3 DNA reads TGTGCCAGCAGCCTCACCGACAGGGTCACAGGGCAGCCCCAGCATTTT. This translates into CASSLTDRVTGQPQHF. The gene calls are TRBV2 and TRBJ1-5, with 7 positions matching TRBD1. Germline values: CDR1 SNHLY, CDR2 FYNNEI. The CDR3 loop spans 16 amino acids. Germline trimming cut 6 bases from V and 7 bases from J; bases unmatched to any gene: 15.

The gene calls are TRBV11-2 and TRBJ1-6; D call uncertain. The CDR3 consists of 15 residues. In germline, CDR1 is SGHAT, CDR2 FQNNGV. Trimming left V 0 bases short and J 4 bases short, with 7 bases between. The CDR3 reads CASSLEGAYNSPLHF. As DNA, the CDR3 is TGTGCCAGCAGCTTAGAGGGCGCGTATAATTCACCCCTCCACTTT.

The chain combines TRBV6-5 with TRBJ1-1; D is perhaps TRBD1 (6 bases). V dropped 5 bases and J dropped 9 bases, with 13 bases sitting between them. The CDR3 extends over 12 amino acids. Looked up from germline, CDR1 is MNHEY and CDR2 is SVGAGI. The CDR3, as DNA: TGTGCCAGCAGTAGACCGACAGGAAAAGCTTTCTTT. Protein sequence: CASSRPTGKAFF.

This clone was seen just once. The chain is built from TRBV24-1 and TRBJ2-3, with 8 bases matching TRBD1. The CDR3 is 16 residues long. V was pared by 3 bases and J by 5 bases, with 9 bases of the junction left unmatched. Germline V gene data show CDR1 as KGHDR and CDR2 as SFDVKD. The CDR3 region is CATSDPGTGGIDTQYF. The CDR3 region has the DNA TGTGCCACCAGTGATCCTGGTACAGGGGGTATAGATACGCAGTATTTT.

V usage is TRBV11-2 and J usage is TRBJ1-1; D call uncertain. The length of the CDR3 is 10 residues. The V end lost 4 bases, the J end lost 7 bases, and 4 bases lay between the germline ends. Germline loops: CDR1 SGHAT, CDR2 FQNNGV. Here the CDR3 DNA reads TGTGCCAGCAGCTCAGGTGAAGCTTTCTTT. This encodes CASSSGEAFF.

This clone appeared many times. CDR3 nucleotide sequence: TGCGCCAGCAGCTCAGTCCGGGGAAAGAACACTGAAGCTTTCTTT. This translates into CASSSVRGKNTEAFF. The genes are TRBV4-1 and TRBJ1-1; D ambiguous. The CDR3 loop spans 15 amino acids. CDR1 and CDR2 (germline): MGHRA, YSYEKL. Trimming pared 5 bases from V and 1 base from J, leaving 14 bases between.

This rearrangement joins TRBV12-3 or TRBV12-4 to TRBJ2-7, with 11 nucleotides matching TRBD2. The CDR3 is 13 amino acids. Trimming removed 5 bases from V and 6 bases from J; junction bases left unmatched: 3. The CDR3, as DNA: TGTGCCAGCAGTACTAGCGGGAGAGGCGAGCAGTACTTC. It yields the protein CASSTSGRGEQYF.

The chain combines TRBV19 with TRBJ1-3, with D perhaps TRBD1 (6 bases). Germline V gives CDR1 LNHDA, CDR2 SQIVND (reference sequence). This CDR3 region has 13 residues. Trimming shortened V by 6 bases and J by 9 bases, and 15 bases separated the two germline ends. The CDR3 spells CASSERQVATIYF. CDR3 bases: TGTGCCAGTAGCGAAAGACAGGTGGCCACCATATATTTT.

The chain joins TRBV7-2 to TRBJ2-4; 11 bases map to TRBD1. V trimming: 3 bases; J trimming: 6 bases; junction bases outside the gene matches: 7. Germline V gene lookup returns CDR1 SGHTA and CDR2 FQGNSA. This CDR3 is 16 amino acids long. CDR3 sequence reads: CASSFRTGGDGNIQYF. The CDR3 DNA reads TGTGCCAGCAGCTTTAGGACAGGGGGCGACGGAAACATTCAGTACTTC.

This chain links TRBV7-2 with TRBJ2-5; perhaps TRBD1 as D (6 bases). From germline, CDR1 is SGHTA and CDR2 FQGNSA. V was cut by 0 bases and J by 1 base, with 9 bases left in between. This CDR3 region has 15 residues. The CDR3: CASSLAGHLQETQYF. The CDR3 DNA is TGTGCCAGCAGCTTAGCGGGACATCTCCAAGAGACCCAGTACTTC.

The rearrangement links TRBV5-1 to TRBJ1-5; TRBD1 matches 10 bases. The CDR3 is 15 residues long. Germline CDR1 reads SGHRS; CDR2 reads YFSETQ. Trimming cost V 0 bases and J 7 bases; bases outside gene matches: 4. The CDR3 reads CASSLGGTGEQPQHF. The CDR3 DNA sequence: TGCGCCAGCAGCTTGGGGGGGACAGGGGAGCAGCCCCAGCATTTT.

Note on this clone: A read error may produce the germline difference seen at one junction end. The chain couples TRBV6-5 to TRBJ2-1; 11 positions match TRBD2. This CDR3 has 15 residues. Per the germline V gene, CDR1 is MNHEY and CDR2 is SVGAGI. The CDR3 nucleotides are TGTGCCAGCAGAAGACTAGCGGGATCCTTCAATGAGCAGTTCTTC. Translation: CASRRLAGSFNEQFF.

This sequence joins TRBV7-2 and TRBJ1-3; 8 positions match TRBD1. Germline assignment: CDR1 SGHTA and CDR2 FQGNSA. CDR3 length equals 13 residues. With V trimmed by 4 bases and J by 8 bases, 4 bases remained unmatched. CDR3 DNA sequence: TGTGCCAGCAGCTCCTACAGGGGGGACACCATATATTTT. The encoded protein is CASSSYRGDTIYF. Based on the CDR3 plus reference TRBV7-2 and TRBJ1-3, the full variable domain is GAGVSQSPSNKVTEKGKDVELRCDPISGHTALYWYRQSLGQGLEFLIYFQGNSAPDKSGLPSDRFSAERTGGSVSTLTIQRTQQEDSAVYLCASSSYRGDTIYFGEGSWLTVV.

The chain uses TRBV30 and TRBJ1-3, with D unclear. This CDR3 contains 12 residues. CDR1 is GTSNPN, CDR2 SVGIG, per germline (reference sequence). V lost 5 bases and J 4 bases, leaving 9 bases between the germline ends. The CDR3 DNA follows: TGTGCCTGGTCTTCCGGGGGAAACACCATATATTTT. Protein sequence: CAWSSGGNTIYF.

This rearrangement joins TRBV25-1 to TRBJ1-5; TRBD1 matches at 8 bases. The CDR3 has 14 residues. Germline values: CDR1 MGHDK, CDR2 SYGVNS. After removal of 6 bases from V and 5 bases from J, the junction contained 6 bases not matched to a gene. The CDR3 DNA follows: TGTGCCAGCAGCGCAGCGACAGGGGATCAGCCCCAGCATTTT. Translation: CASSAATGDQPQHF.

The J gene is TRBJ1-3, the V gene TRBV7-8; 8 bases fit TRBD1. V lost 5 bases and J lost 1; bases outside the gene matches: 7. The germline CDR1 and CDR2 sequences are SGHVS and FQNEAQ. This CDR3 spans 16 amino acids. CDR3 bases: TGTGCCAGCAGCCTGTCCCACAGGGGGTCTGGAAACACCATATATTTT. It specifies CASSLSHRGSGNTIYF.

This clone was counted between two and nine times. The genes are TRBV2 and TRBJ1-4, with D tentatively TRBD1 (5 bases). Trimming took 11 bases from V and 3 from J, leaving 19 bases between them. Germline assignment: CDR1 SNHLY and CDR2 FYNNEI. This CDR3 is built from 15 residues. CDR3 region: CAGRGGGRANEKLFF. DNA for the CDR3: TGTGCCGGCCGCGGGGGGGGACGAGCTAATGAAAAACTGTTTTTT.

Only one count was recorded for this clone. The chain has TRBV9 and TRBJ1-3, with TRBD1 matching 7 bases. With 2 bases clipped from V and 4 bases from J, the junction kept 9 bases outside the gene matches. CDR1 is SGDLS and CDR2 is YYNGEE in the germline V gene. The CDR3 consists of 16 residues. This chain's CDR3 is CASSVGQLFSGNTIYF. CDR3 nucleotides: TGTGCCAGCAGCGTGGGACAGTTGTTCTCAGGAAACACCATATATTTT. The variable domain in full, completed from reference TRBV9 and TRBJ1-3, reads DSGVTQTPKHLITATGQRVTLRCSPRSGDLSVYWYQQSLDQGLQFLIQYYNGEERAKGNILERFSAQQFPDLHSELNLSSLELGDSALYFCASSVGQLFSGNTIYFGEGSWLTVV.

The J gene is TRBJ1-2, the V gene TRBV5-1; TRBD1 matches 11 bases. Trimming cost V 0 bases and J 4 bases; bases outside gene matches: 2. Germline CDR1 and CDR2: SGHRS and YFSETQ. This CDR3 comprises 15 residues. The CDR3 sequence is CASSLGGQGAYGYTF. For the CDR3, the DNA is TGCGCCAGCAGCTTGGGAGGACAGGGGGCCTATGGCTACACCTTC. Full variable domain (missing parts from reference TRBV5-1 and TRBJ1-2): KAGVTQTPRYLIKTRGQQVTLSCSPISGHRSVSWYQQTPGQGLQFLFEYFSETQRNKGNFPGRFSGRQFSNSRSEMNVSTLELGDSALYLCASSLGGQGAYGYTFGSGTRLTVV.

In this sample, this clone turned up once. V gene TRBV30 combines with J gene TRBJ1-1; 8 bases align to TRBD1. V trimming: 5 bases; J trimming: 8 bases; junction bases outside the gene matches: 4. The CDR3 consists of 11 residues. Germline-derived CDR1 and CDR2 are GTSNPN and SVGIG (reference sequence). The CDR3: CAWSRTGEAFF. The CDR3 nucleotides are TGTGCCTGGTCTCGGACAGGGGAAGCTTTCTTT.

The chain links TRBV19 to TRBJ1-2; D is unresolved. The CDR3 is 12 amino acids. V lost 3 bases and J lost 3, with 5 bases in between. CDR1 and CDR2 (germline): LNHDA, SQIVND (reference sequence). CDR3 DNA: TGTGCCAGTAGTATCGGGGACTATGGCTACACCTTC. Translation: CASSIGDYGYTF.

This chain connects TRBV19 to TRBJ2-3; 13 bases line up with TRBD2. V lost 5 bases, J lost 3 bases, and 5 bases stayed unmatched. This CDR3 spans 16 amino acids. CDR1 is LNHDA and CDR2 is SQIVND in the germline V gene (reference sequence). The CDR3 bases are TGTGCCAGTAGTCTAGGACTAGCGGGAGCAACAGATACGCAGTATTTT. Amino acid sequence: CASSLGLAGATDTQYF.

CDR3 sequence (DNA): TGTGCCAGCAGGTCTCCCCAGAACTATGGCTACACCTTC. Translated, it gives CASRSPQNYGYTF. The chain carries TRBV7-9 and TRBJ1-2, with D uncertain. Germline-derived CDR1 and CDR2 are SEHNR and FQNEAQ (reference sequence). This CDR3 region has 13 residues. Trimming took off 6 bases at V and 2 bases at J, with 10 bases between the two ends.

The V gene is TRBV7-9, the J gene TRBJ1-1; 8 positions match TRBD1. Per germline, CDR1 SEHNR and CDR2 FQNEAQ (reference sequence). This CDR3 comprises 15 residues. After removal of 4 bases from V and 1 base from J, the junction contained 5 bases not matched to a gene. The CDR3 DNA follows: TGTGCCAGCAGCTCTCAGACAGGGGCGAACACTGAAGCTTTCTTT. Its protein is CASSSQTGANTEAFF.

The chain couples TRBV4-3 to TRBJ2-1, with a weak D call TRBD1 (5 bases). Germline V gene sequence: CDR1 LGHNA, CDR2 YSLEER. V lost 0 bases to trimming and J lost 2 bases, with 11 bases between them. The CDR3 is 16 residues long. This CDR3 reads CASSQEAWGAYNEQFF. The CDR3 coding sequence is TGCGCCAGCAGCCAAGAAGCTTGGGGCGCCTACAATGAGCAGTTCTTC.

This sequence joins TRBV29-1 and TRBJ2-1; D uncertain. Germline lookup yields CDR1 SQVTM and CDR2 ANQGSEA. V was pared by 3 bases and J by 0 bases, with 9 bases between. The CDR3 is 14 amino acids. CDR3 DNA: TGCAGCGTTGATTCCGTGAGCTCCTACAATGAGCAGTTCTTC. Its translation: CSVDSVSSYNEQFF.

This chain links TRBV5-1 with TRBJ2-2, with TRBD1 matching 8 bases. The CDR3 totals 14 residues. Germline trimming cut 5 bases from V and 7 bases from J; bases unmatched to any gene: 7. CDR1 is SGHRS, CDR2 YFSETQ, per germline. The CDR3 DNA reads TGCGCCAGCAGGTACTCGACAGGGGTCGGGGAGCTGTTTTTT. This sequence encodes CASRYSTGVGELFF.

The sample holds a few counts of this clone. This chain connects TRBV18 to TRBJ1-4, with 7 bases fitting TRBD1. V was pared by 3 bases and J by 0 bases, with 1 base of the junction left unmatched. The germline V gene has CDR1 KGHSH and CDR2 LQKENI. The CDR3 runs 15 residues. CDR3 sequence: CASSPQGATNEKLFF. The CDR3 DNA sequence: TGTGCCAGCTCACCTCAGGGGGCAACTAATGAAAAACTGTTTTTT.

The V and J genes are TRBV12-3 or TRBV12-4 and TRBJ1-2; tentatively, D is TRBD1 (6 bases). Trimming removed 6 bases at V and 4 bases at J, with 12 bases between. The CDR3 has 13 residues. The CDR3: CASSPDRSYGYTF. CDR3 in DNA: TGTGCCAGCAGCCCCGACAGGAGCTATGGCTACACCTTC.